A selection of T cell receptor beta chains follows, all from one sample in a study of blood T cell repertoires in COVID-19. Libraries were prepared by immunoSEQ multiplex PCR; TCRdb keeps only in-frame clonotypes and omits some of them. Counted here are over 55,000 clones, about 87% occurring once; the ten biggest clones make up 6.5% to 8%. The sample consisted of peripheral blood. The receptor set was obtained from a human donor with active COVID-19. The donor label of this sample is uncertain. The CDR3 runs from the conserved cysteine through the conserved F or W. The D gene is left open where the match is weak. Rows give clone size only sometimes, using once, few, many, or a class for an expanded clone.

15 - TRBJ2-1 TRBD2 TRBV7-9 CASSFTSGPYNEQFF TGTGCCAGCAGCTTCACTAGCGGGCCATACAATGAGCAGTTCTTC
15 once TRBJ1-1 TRBD1 TRBV3-1/TRBV3-2 CASSRGTGKYTEAFF TGTGCCAGCAGCCGAGGGACAGGGAAATACACTGAAGCTTTCTTT
13 once TRBJ1-5 - TRBV28 CASRQDPNQPQHF TGTGCCAGCAGGCAGGATCCCAATCAGCCCCAGCATTTT
12 - TRBJ2-7 - TRBV3-1/TRBV3-2 CASGGPSYEQYF TGTGCCAGCGGAGGACCTTCCTACGAGCAGTACTTC
13 - TRBJ2-3 - TRBV5-1 CASSLEGWDTQYF TGCGCCAGCAGTCTTGAGGGTTGGGATACGCAGTATTTT
13 - TRBJ1-5 - TRBV27 CASSYRSNQPQHF TGTGCCAGCAGTTACAGAAGCAATCAGCCCCAGCATTTT
13 - TRBJ1-5 - TRBV28 CASTDGGNQPQHF TGTGCCAGCACCGACGGGGGAAACCAGCCCCAGCATTTT
13 - TRBJ2-5 - TRBV7-3 CASSSQGGETQYF TGTGCCAGCAGCTCACAGGGTGGAGAGACCCAGTACTTC
15 - TRBJ1-1 - TRBV29-1 CSCAPGWGMNTEAFF TGCAGCTGCGCCCCTGGTTGGGGCATGAACACTGAAGCTTTCTTT
14 - TRBJ2-7 - TRBV9 CASSPGTSTYEQYF TGTGCCAGCAGCCCCGGGACATCCACCTACGAGCAGTACTTC
12 few TRBJ1-5 - TRBV28 CASKEGSQPQHF TGTGCCAGCAAGGAGGGGTCTCAGCCCCAGCATTTT
13 - TRBJ2-7 TRBD1 TRBV2 CASRTGGKYEQYF TGTGCCAGCAGGACAGGGGGCAAGTACGAGCAGTACTTC
11 - TRBJ2-7 - TRBV11-2 CASSSSDEQYF TGTGCCAGCAGCTCCTCGGACGAGCAGTACTTC
13 - TRBJ2-1 TRBD2 TRBV23-1 CASRDPRGDEQFF TGCGCCAGCAGGGACCCACGGGGGGATGAGCAGTTCTTC
13 - TRBJ1-2 - TRBV7-9 CASSPSVGGGYTF TGTGCCAGCAGCCCTTCGGTAGGCGGAGGCTACACCTTC
12 - TRBJ2-7 - TRBV29-1 CSYRTGSHEQYF TGCAGCTACAGAACAGGGTCCCACGAGCAGTACTTC
14 - TRBJ1-1 TRBD1 TRBV18 CASSRSQGGAEAFF TGTGCCAGCTCACGTTCGCAGGGGGGCGCTGAAGCTTTCTTT
13 - TRBJ1-6 - TRBV6-6 CASRQQGNSPLHF TGTGCCAGCAGACAACAGGGTAATTCACCCCTCCACTTT
17 - TRBJ2-3 - TRBV5-6 CASSFDRLISSTDTQYF TGTGCCAGCAGCTTTGACAGGCTGATATCTAGCACAGATACGCAGTATTTT